The clone carrying this T cell receptor beta chain was seen only once. This may be a read error, as it is one base from a much larger clone. CDR1 and CDR2 (germline): SGHTA, FQGNSA. Losses at the gene ends were 5 bases for V and 4 bases for J; bases not matched to a gene: 4. CDR3 length: 13 amino acids. This record comes from a study of blood T cell repertoires in COVID-19. About the research overall: Sources were T cells, B-cell-depleted T cells, or PBMCs; the material itself was cDNA or gDNA.

Clones were read by immunoSEQ multiplex PCR, and TCRdb kept only the in-frame ones, dropping some. The sample shows 310,000 or so clones, over 80% of them seen only once. This clonotype originated in a young man with COVID-19, enrolled during active disease. Sequenced material: peripheral blood. This chain uses TRBV7-2 with TRBJ1-2, with 7 positions matching TRBD1. CDR3 protein: CASSPGTAYGYTF. CDR3 sequence (DNA): TGTGCCAGCAGCCCCGGGACAGCCTATGGCTACACCTTC.